This T cell receptor beta chain was identified during a study of quantifying T cell responses using KT2 cells. About the study: RNA was reverse transcribed with TCR alpha and beta constant-region primers. Under optimum conditions, T4 ligation efficiency was estimated at more than 9.5%. Study-wide results and caveats: Detection of KT2 sequences held at the lowest tested level, about one cell per 100,000 PBMC.

Germline CDR1 and CDR2: MNHNS and SASEGT. The CDR3 runs 14 residues. V was trimmed by 4 bases and J by 4 bases, leaving 14 bases between them. A single-stranded UMI oligo with SP2 sequence was ligated to cDNA 3' ends. The first PCR ran around 4 cycles with an equimolar RC1.1 and RC1.2 beta primer mix. TCRdb itself ran the UMI-ligation and nested PCR reads through MiXCR, one entry per CDR3 protein. The sample includes over 35,000 distinct CDR3 sequences, 15% to 20% of them seen just once. KT2, a clone with a known TCR, was spiked into unfractionated PBMC. About this clonotype itself: Its antigen is not identified.

This TCR came from a human donor. The chain has TRBV6-1 and TRBJ2-7, with D perhaps matching TRBD1 (6 bases). Sequencing used PBMCs spiked with cells of the T cell clone KT2. The CDR3 nucleotides are TGTGCCAGCAGTGCGGGCAGGGGATGGTACGAGCAGTACTTC. Encoded protein: CASSAGRGWYEQYF.